What follows are 8 T cell receptor beta chains derived from one specimen sequenced in a study of shared clonotypes between healthy human individuals. The protocol was immunoSEQ multiplex PCR, while the TCRdb copy is restricted to in-frame clones and leaves out a portion. Among under 300,000 clones, just over 65% were seen once, and the ten largest hold more than 9.5%. The sample consisted of memory CD4+ T cells sorted from blood. As to subset: CD45RA-negative fraction. These receptors originate from a man aged 30 to 39 in good health.

The chain has TRBV5-4 and TRBJ2-1; 12 bases match TRBD2. V shed 4 bases, J shed 0 bases, and the junction held 8 bases outside the gene matches. The CDR3 is made up of 18 amino acids. From germline, CDR1 is SGHNT and CDR2 YYREEE (reference sequence). CDR3: CASSRGLAGKGSYNEQFF. CDR3 sequence (DNA): TGTGCCAGCAGCCGCGGACTAGCGGGGAAGGGCTCCTACAATGAGCAGTTCTTC.

The rearrangement joins TRBV9 to TRBJ2-5; 13 bases are a match to TRBD2. Per the germline V gene, CDR1 is SGDLS and CDR2 is YYNGEE. Losses at the gene ends were 4 bases for V and 5 bases for J; bases not matched to a gene: 20. The CDR3 covers 20 residues. This CDR3 is CASSNGLAGDRHILWETQYF. The CDR3 coding sequence is TGTGCCAGCAGCAACGGACTAGCGGGAGATCGTCACATTTTGTGGGAGACCCAGTACTTC.

The chain is built from TRBV15 and TRBJ1-4, with D possibly being TRBD1 (5 bases). CDR3 length equals 16 residues. The V gene lost 2 bases and the J gene lost 3 bases, with 13 bases spanning the gap. The germline V gene encodes CDR1 LNHNV and CDR2 YYDKDF (reference sequence). CDR3 in amino acids: CATSRLLGTSNEKLFF. DNA for the CDR3: TGTGCCACCAGCAGACTCCTCGGGACCTCTAATGAAAAACTGTTTTTT.

This chain joins TRBV6-1 and TRBJ1-1, with D perhaps matching TRBD1 (5 bases). CDR1 and CDR2 (germline): MNHNS, SASEGT. The V gene lost 6 bases and the J gene lost 1 base, with 9 bases spanning the gap. The CDR3 sequence is 13 residues long. DNA of the CDR3: TGTGCCAGCAGCATGCAGGGGAACACTGAAGCTTTCTTT. Its translation: CASSMQGNTEAFF.

The chain uses TRBV7-2 and TRBJ2-6; D uncertain. Germline V gene lookup returns CDR1 SGHTA and CDR2 FQGNSA. CDR3 length: 12 amino acids. Trimming pared 11 bases from V and 4 bases from J, leaving 9 bases between. CDR3 region: CAFSRGANVLTF. CDR3 nucleotides: TGTGCCTTCTCCCGGGGGGCCAACGTCCTGACTTTC.

Written as DNA, the CDR3 is TGTGCCAGCAGTGAAGCGGGGCACATTCAGTACTTC. Amino acid sequence: CASSEAGHIQYF. V is TRBV6-1 and J is TRBJ2-4; maybe TRBD1 (5 bases). There are 12 residues in the CDR3. The germline gives CDR1 MNHNS, CDR2 SASEGT. Trimming cost V 0 bases and J 8 bases, with 5 bases left between them.

V is TRBV5-4 and J is TRBJ2-3; 8 bases match TRBD2. Germline assignment: CDR1 SGHNT and CDR2 YYREEE (reference sequence). The V gene end was trimmed by 4 bases and the J gene end by 2 bases; junction bases not matched to a gene: 6. The CDR3 length is 15 residues. The CDR3 here is CASSQAGVNTDTQYF. CDR3 sequence (DNA): TGTGCCAGCAGCCAAGCGGGAGTAAACACAGATACGCAGTATTTT.

The rearrangement joins TRBV11-2 to TRBJ2-1; D assignment may be TRBD1 or TRBD2 (6 bases each). Germline V gene lookup returns CDR1 SGHAT and CDR2 FQNNGV. The CDR3 sequence is 16 residues long. With 2 bases removed from V and 6 bases from J, the gap between germline ends came to 17 bases. The CDR3 loop is CASSLRGGGDSNEQFF. CDR3 nucleotides: TGTGCCAGCAGCTTACGAGGGGGAGGAGATAGCAATGAGCAGTTCTTC.